The clone carrying this T cell receptor (beta chain) was seen many times. From germline, CDR1 is SGHDN and CDR2 FVKESK. V was trimmed by 0 bases and J by 9 bases, leaving 11 bases between them. This CDR3 region has 13 residues. Researchers took lesional scalp punch biopsies and peripheral blood from people who were alopecia areata patients. The researchers isolated CD4+ and CD8+ T cells from PBMCs by sorting. The data stem from a study of CD8+ T cells in alopecia areata. Study-level background: The drug, oral tofacitinib, was given to treated patients at 5 to 10 mg twice daily.

TCR sequencing used cDNA made by reverse transcription of extracted RNA. Clones were read by immunoSEQ multiplex PCR, and TCRdb kept only the in-frame ones, dropping some. The sample consists of 170,000 or so clones, around 63% of them appearing once. The specimen comprised CD4+ T cells sorted from blood, sampled at week 0. This clonotype originated in a human donor with alopecia areata. The genes are TRBV14 and TRBJ1-1; D not resolved. The CDR3 coding sequence is TGTGCCAGCAGCCAAGATGATGGCAGCCAAGCTTTCTTT. This sequence encodes CASSQDDGSQAFF.